This T cell receptor (beta chain) was observed in a study of blood T cell repertoires in COVID-19. Overall study: COVID-19 samples, acute and convalescent, were from the United States, Italy and Spain. From T cells, B-cell-depleted T cells, or PBMCs came the material, which was cDNA or gDNA.

As originally analysed: Estimation of nucleated cell counts relied on the amplification of reference gene primers. Using immunoSEQ multiplex PCR, the repertoire was profiled, and TCRdb retains in-frame clones only, with some absent. Clone size and V and J calls were adopted from that table, with D and trimming inferred from the DNA. The sample lists about 73,000 clones, approximately 82% seen once, with around 5% in the top ten. The CDR3 has 12 residues. Germline V gene data show CDR1 as SGHRS and CDR2 as YFSETQ. V shed 1 base, J shed 8 bases, and the junction held 0 bases outside the gene matches. V and J are TRBV5-1 and TRBJ2-4; 7 bases agree with TRBD1. The specimen was peripheral blood. The receptor was derived from a man in his forties or fifties with active COVID-19. The CDR3 sequence: CASSLQGDIQYF. The CDR3 nucleotides are TGCGCCAGCAGCTTGCAGGGGGACATTCAGTACTTC.